The present T cell receptor (beta chain) was sequenced within a study of T cell changes during pregnancy in multiple sclerosis. CDR1 is SNHLY, CDR2 FYNNEI, per germline. V lost 6 bases and J lost 4; bases outside the gene matches: 11. The CDR3 consists of 16 residues. Profiling relied on immunoSEQ multiplex PCR, and the TCRdb table lists in-frame clones only, not all of them. The sample gives 57,000 or so clones, roughly 87% of which show up once; roughly 6.5% is in the top ten. The clonotype comes from a female donor in good health, enrolled as a control in a pregnancy study. This sample comprised peripheral blood, obtained in the third trimester of pregnancy. This chain uses TRBV2 with TRBJ1-3, with TRBD1 matching over 8 bases. The CDR3 reads CASSPVETGVGNTIYF. The CDR3 DNA reads as TGTGCCAGCAGCCCAGTGGAGACAGGGGTCGGAAACACCATATATTTT.